Below, one TCR beta chain is given with its context. The antigen is undetermined. V lost 3 bases to trimming and J lost 9 bases, with 12 bases between them. CDR1 is SGDLS and CDR2 is YYNGEE in the germline V gene. CDR3 length equals 12 residues. Sorting of CD4+ naive, central memory, regulatory and stem cell-like memory cells was performed via CD45RO/CCR7/CD25/CD127/CD95/CD27. The entry originates in a study of beta chain features in type 1 diabetes. Study outcomes and limitations: Patients showed naive, central memory and Treg TCRB repertoires that appeared more similar than those of healthy donors. Fewer insertions but more deletions were seen at VDJ junctions in type 1 diabetes patients. Researchers report that Type 1 diabetes patients had moderately but significantly shorter TCRB CDR3s across all four CD4+ subsets.

Expressed TCRB transcripts were sequenced, since all the RNA that had been isolated was reverse transcribed. Sequencing used immunoSEQ multiplex PCR; TCRdb keeps in-frame clones, though not all of them. The table shows hundreds of thousands of clones, with around 15% occurring only once. The rearrangement uses TRBV9 and TRBJ1-1, with no clear D. The sample was naive CD4+ T cells from blood. This receptor was obtained from a man aged 18 to 29 with type 1 diabetes. The CDR3 here is CASSEVGSKAFF. The CDR3, as DNA: TGTGCCAGCAGCGAGGTGGGTAGCAAAGCTTTCTTT.